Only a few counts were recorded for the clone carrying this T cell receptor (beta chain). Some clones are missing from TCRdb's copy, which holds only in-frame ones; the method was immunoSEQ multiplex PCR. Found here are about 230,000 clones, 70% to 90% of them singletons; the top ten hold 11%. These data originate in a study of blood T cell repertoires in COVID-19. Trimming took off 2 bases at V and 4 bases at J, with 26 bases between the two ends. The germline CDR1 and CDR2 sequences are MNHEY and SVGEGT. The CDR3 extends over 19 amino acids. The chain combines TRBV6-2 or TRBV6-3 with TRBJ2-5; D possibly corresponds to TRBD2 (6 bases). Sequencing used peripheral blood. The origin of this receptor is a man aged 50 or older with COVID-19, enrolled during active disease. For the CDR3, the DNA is TGTGCCAGCAGTTACCCCGTTGTAAGGGCGGGGTATGGAGGAGAGACCCAGTACTTC. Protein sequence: CASSYPVVRAGYGGETQYF.